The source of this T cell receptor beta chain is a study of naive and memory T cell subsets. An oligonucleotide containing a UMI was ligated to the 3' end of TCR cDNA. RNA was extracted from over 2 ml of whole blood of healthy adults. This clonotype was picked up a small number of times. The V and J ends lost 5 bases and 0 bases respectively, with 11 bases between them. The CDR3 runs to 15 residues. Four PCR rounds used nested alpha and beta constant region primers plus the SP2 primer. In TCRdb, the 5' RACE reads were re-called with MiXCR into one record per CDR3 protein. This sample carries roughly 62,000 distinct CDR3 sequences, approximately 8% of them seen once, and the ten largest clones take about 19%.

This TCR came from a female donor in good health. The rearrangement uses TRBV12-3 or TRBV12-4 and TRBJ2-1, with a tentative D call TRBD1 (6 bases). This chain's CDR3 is CASSRTVGSYNEQFF. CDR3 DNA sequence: TGTGCCAGCAGTAGGACAGTCGGCTCCTACAATGAGCAGTTCTTC.